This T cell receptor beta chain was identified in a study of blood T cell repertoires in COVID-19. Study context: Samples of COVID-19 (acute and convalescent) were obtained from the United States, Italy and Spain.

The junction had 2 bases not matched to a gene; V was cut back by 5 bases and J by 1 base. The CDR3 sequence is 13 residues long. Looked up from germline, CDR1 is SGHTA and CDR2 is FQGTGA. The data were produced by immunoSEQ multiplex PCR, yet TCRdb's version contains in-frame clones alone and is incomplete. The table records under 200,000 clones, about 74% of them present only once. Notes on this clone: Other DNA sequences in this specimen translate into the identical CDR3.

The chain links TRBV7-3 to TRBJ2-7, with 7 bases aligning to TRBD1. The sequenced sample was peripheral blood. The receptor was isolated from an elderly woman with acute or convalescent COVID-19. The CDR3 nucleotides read TGTGCCAGCAGCCCGGGACAGTCCTACGAGCAGTACTTC. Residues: CASSPGQSYEQYF.